This T cell receptor (beta chain) was profiled in a study of T cell clonality in common variable immunodeficiency. Clones were read by immunoSEQ multiplex PCR, and TCRdb kept only the in-frame ones, dropping some. The sample yields approximately 34,000 clones, without any singletons. This clone has ten or more counts. The CDR3 end is not reached by the read, which stops 3 residues before it; the germline J gene fills it in. Germline-derived CDR1 and CDR2 are SGHTA and FQGNSA. Trimming took off 0 bases at V and 1 base at J, with 13 bases between the two ends. The CDR3 is 17 residues long. Patients and controls were mostly of Caucasian heritage.

The clonotype was recovered from a person aged 18-70 years in good health. The chain uses TRBV7-2 and TRBJ2-1; tentative D call: TRBD2 (7 bases). The sample consisted of peripheral blood mononuclear cells. CDR3 DNA (partial): TGTGCCAGCAGCTTAGCTGGGGGGGCTTTATCCTACAATGAG. As protein: CASSLAGGALSYNE. The complete CDR3 protein is CASSLAGGALSYNEQFF.